A selection of T cell receptor beta chains follows, all from one sample in a study of shared clonotypes between healthy human individuals. The assay was immunoSEQ multiplex PCR, and TCRdb's table has in-frame clones only and misses some. The data show about 380,000 clones, about 96% seen once. Sequencing was performed on memory CD8+ T cells sorted from blood. All receptors derive from a man aged 30-40 years in good health. The CDR3 runs from the conserved cysteine through the conserved F or W. A D gene is named only where the DNA matches it firmly. Rows give clone size only sometimes, using once, few, many, or a class for an expanded clone.

J	D	V	size	CDR3	DNA
TRBJ2-4	.	TRBV7-9	.	CASSSVAGQAKNIQYF	TGTGCCAGCAGCTCTGTAGCGGGACAGGCCAAAAACATTCAGTACTTC
TRBJ2-4	TRBD1	TRBV28	once	CASSFGQRGQDIQYF	TGTGCCAGCAGCTTCGGTCAGAGGGGGCAGGACATTCAGTACTTC
TRBJ2-7	TRBD1	TRBV5-1	.	CASSFRNRGYEQYF	TGCGCCAGCAGCTTCCGTAACAGGGGCTACGAGCAGTACTTC
TRBJ1-2	TRBD1	TRBV2	once	CASSEPWTGWIYGYTF	TGTGCCAGCAGTGAACCCTGGACAGGGTGGATCTATGGCTACACCTTC
TRBJ2-1	TRBD1	TRBV2	.	CASSDYRGPRNEQFF	TGTGCCAGCAGTGATTACAGGGGGCCCCGCAATGAGCAGTTCTTC
TRBJ2-1	.	TRBV9	.	CASSVGLAYNEQFF	TGTGCCAGCAGCGTAGGGCTAGCGTACAATGAGCAGTTCTTC
TRBJ1-1	.	TRBV7-8	.	CASSQKARGGGANTEAFF	TGTGCCAGCAGCCAGAAAGCCAGGGGTGGAGGAGCGAACACTGAAGCTTTCTTT
TRBJ1-1	.	TRBV6-5	.	CASNQQRSNTEAFF	TGTGCCAGCAATCAACAACGCTCGAACACTGAAGCTTTCTTT
TRBJ2-1	.	TRBV10-1	.	CASSEDSINEQFF	TGCGCCAGCAGTGAGGACTCGATCAATGAGCAGTTCTTC
TRBJ2-7	TRBD2	TRBV6-5	.	CASSYDGLAGVYEQYF	TGTGCCAGCAGTTACGATGGACTAGCGGGAGTCTACGAGCAGTACTTC
TRBJ2-2	.	TRBV2	few	CARNRDTNTGELFF	TGTGCCAGAAACCGGGACACGAACACCGGGGAGCTGTTTTTT
TRBJ2-7	.	TRBV9	.	CASSAREVAAYVTYEQYF	TGTGCCAGCAGCGCCCGCGAGGTAGCGGCGTATGTAACCTACGAGCAGTACTTC
TRBJ2-2	TRBD2	TRBV6-1	.	CASSGYPGRVAGSNTGELFF	TGTGCCAGCAGTGGCTACCCCGGGAGAGTAGCGGGTTCGAACACCGGGGAGCTGTTTTTT
TRBJ2-7	.	TRBV10-1	.	CASSEDTGYGLEQYF	TGCGCCAGCAGTGAAGATACGGGGTACGGGCTCGAACAGTACTTC
TRBJ2-6	.	TRBV18	.	CASSPTGLVSGANVLTF	TGTGCCAGCTCACCAACCGGGTTGGTATCCGGGGCCAACGTCCTGACTTTC
TRBJ2-6	.	TRBV7-9	.	CASTPVSGANVLTF	TGTGCCAGCACCCCGGTTTCTGGGGCCAACGTCCTGACTTTC
TRBJ2-7	TRBD2	TRBV7-2	once	CASSLSSGLAGLYEQYF	TGTGCCAGCAGCCTGAGCTCCGGACTAGCGGGTCTATACGAGCAGTACTTC
TRBJ1-4	.	TRBV29-1	once	CSVEGVQGIGEKLFF	TGCAGCGTTGAGGGGGTACAGGGAATTGGGGAAAAACTGTTTTTT
TRBJ2-7	TRBD2	TRBV7-3	few	CASSLTSGSYEQYF	TGTGCCAGCAGCTTGACTAGCGGGAGTTACGAGCAGTACTTC
TRBJ2-1	.	TRBV1	.	CTSSQGSGGPHEQFF	TGCACCAGCAGCCAAGGTTCGGGAGGGCCCCATGAGCAGTTCTTC
TRBJ1-1	.	TRBV30	.	CAWIDRTSEAFF	TGTGCCTGGATTGACAGGACTTCTGAAGCTTTCTTT
TRBJ2-1	.	TRBV12-5	.	CASAFWTSSYNEQFF	TGTGCTAGTGCTTTCTGGACAAGCTCCTACAATGAGCAGTTCTTC
TRBJ1-2	TRBD1	TRBV27	.	CASSLIGTGSVDGYTF	TGTGCCAGCAGTTTAATCGGGACAGGGAGTGTCGATGGCTACACCTTC
TRBJ2-5	TRBD2	TRBV9	.	CASSVAGTSGETQYF	TGTGCCAGCAGCGTTGCCGGGACTAGCGGAGAGACCCAGTACTTC
TRBJ2-7	TRBD1	TRBV6-1	.	CASSPVGTGGYEQYF	TGTGCCAGCAGCCCCGTGGGGACAGGGGGCTACGAGCAGTACTTC
TRBJ2-7	.	TRBV25-1	.	CASGATSYEQYF	TGTGCCAGCGGGGCAACCTCCTACGAGCAGTACTTC
TRBJ2-7	TRBD2	TRBV18	.	CASSPSLGLAGDGTYEQYF	TGTGCCAGCTCACCAAGTCTAGGGCTAGCGGGAGATGGGACCTACGAGCAGTACTTC
TRBJ1-3	.	TRBV11-2	.	CASSLAGQSGNTIYF	TGTGCCAGCAGCTTAGCAGGACAGTCTGGAAACACCATATATTTT
TRBJ2-1	.	TRBV27	.	CASSVGGEQFF	TGTGCCAGCAGCGTAGGAGGTGAGCAGTTCTTC
TRBJ2-7	.	TRBV5-1	.	CASSPTPGYEQYF	TGCGCCAGCAGCCCGACCCCGGGCTACGAGCAGTACTTC
TRBJ2-4	TRBD2	TRBV19	once	CASSIYRTRGQRTAKNIQYF	TGTGCCAGTAGTATTTACAGGACTAGGGGTCAACGCACGGCCAAAAACATTCAGTACTTC
TRBJ2-5	TRBD2	TRBV28	.	CASSPKLGTSLKETQYF	TGTGCCAGCAGTCCGAAACTCGGGACTAGCCTAAAAGAGACCCAGTACTTC
TRBJ2-7	.	TRBV18	.	CASSPTSPLIPSYEQYF	TGTGCCAGCTCACCGACTAGTCCGCTTATCCCCTCCTACGAGCAGTACTTC
TRBJ2-7	.	TRBV11-3	.	CASSLVWDWSSYEQYF	TGTGCCAGCAGCTTAGTTTGGGACTGGAGCTCCTACGAGCAGTACTTC
TRBJ2-7	.	TRBV28	.	CASSSPGISYEQYF	TGTGCCAGCAGTTCCCCCGGGATCTCCTACGAGCAGTACTTC
TRBJ1-2	TRBD1	TRBV7-2	.	CASSSRDRGFYGYTF	TGTGCCAGCAGTAGCCGGGACAGGGGCTTCTATGGCTACACCTTC
TRBJ2-2	TRBD1	TRBV9	.	CASSVGTGGGELFF	TGTGCCAGCAGCGTAGGGACAGGGGGCGGGGAGCTGTTTTTT
TRBJ2-1	TRBD2	TRBV10-3	.	CATRGAAAGGQEQFF	TGTGCCACCCGTGGAGCGGCAGCGGGAGGTCAGGAGCAGTTCTTC
TRBJ2-5	.	TRBV28	.	CASRGRTGPFQETQYF	TGTGCCAGCAGAGGGAGGACGGGACCATTTCAAGAGACCCAGTACTTC
TRBJ2-7	TRBD2	TRBV10-3	.	CAIRATGTNSYEQYF	TGTGCCATCAGAGCTACCGGGACTAACTCCTACGAGCAGTACTTC
TRBJ2-7	.	TRBV2	.	CALRRDRRYF	TGTGCACTCAGGCGGGACCGACGGTACTTC
TRBJ2-1	.	TRBV7-2	.	CASRAGSYNEQFF	TGTGCCAGCAGGGCGGGGAGCTACAATGAGCAGTTCTTC
TRBJ1-5	TRBD1	TRBV28	.	CASSFPRTGVHQPQHF	TGTGCCAGCAGTTTCCCCAGGACAGGGGTCCATCAGCCCCAGCATTTT
TRBJ2-1	.	TRBV7-6	.	CASSLDRAYNEQFF	TGTGCCAGCAGCTTAGACAGGGCATACAATGAGCAGTTCTTC
TRBJ2-7	.	TRBV9	.	CASSVAPGNYEQYF	TGTGCCAGCAGCGTAGCGCCAGGGAACTACGAGCAGTACTTC